This TCR beta chain was retrieved from a study of blood T cell repertoires in COVID-19. Study background: There were acute and convalescent COVID-19 samples, and they came from the United States, Italy and Spain. T cells, B-cell-depleted T cells, or PBMCs supplied cDNA or gDNA.

From germline, CDR1 is SGHAT and CDR2 FQNNGV. The V end was cut by 1 base, the J end by 2 bases, with 17 bases between. The CDR3 covers 17 residues. In the original processing: Reference gene primer amplification gave estimated nucleated cell counts. Repertoires were generated with immunoSEQ multiplex PCR, while TCRdb's copy carries only in-frame clones and drops some. That table is the source of V, J and clone size, and D and trimming were worked out from the DNA. The sample shows about 150,000 clones, about 73% of them seen only once. The sequence was obtained from a man older than 75 with acute or convalescent COVID-19. The chain joins TRBV11-2 to TRBJ2-5; D is perhaps TRBD2 (5 bases). Specimen: peripheral blood. The CDR3 DNA sequence: TGTGCCAGCAGCTTAGGTGCTAGCCCGAGACTTCAAGAGACCCAGTACTTC. It translates to CASSLGASPRLQETQYF. The complete variable domain, with remaining parts taken from reference TRBV11-2 and TRBJ2-5, reads EAGVAQSPRYKIIEKRQSVAFWCNPISGHATLYWYQQILGQGPKLLIQFQNNGVVDDSQLPKDRFSAERLKGVDSTLKIQPAKLEDSAVYLCASSLGASPRLQETQYFGPGTRLLVL.